These 11 T cell receptor beta chains share one sample of origin, sequenced in a study of shared clonotypes between healthy human individuals. Some clones are missing from TCRdb's copy, which holds only in-frame ones; the method was immunoSEQ multiplex PCR. The sample lists under 1 million clones; about 91% were seen once. CD45RO negativity and positive selection for CCR7 defined naive CD8 cells, a population that excluded terminally differentiated effector memory CD45RA+ cells. The material sequenced was naive CD8+ T cells sorted from blood. The origin of the receptors is a man in his thirties or forties in good health.

The rearrangement joins TRBV29-1 to TRBJ2-1, with 10 bases aligning to TRBD2. The germline V gene has CDR1 SQVTM and CDR2 ANQGSEA. The V and J ends lost 3 bases and 2 bases, in that order; junction bases with no gene match: 4. The CDR3 has 15 amino acids. The DNA for the CDR3 is TGCAGCGTTGATTTCACTAGCGGGGCCTACAATGAGCAGTTCTTC. Protein sequence: CSVDFTSGAYNEQFF.

The chain combines TRBV19 with TRBJ2-1; TRBD2 is a possible D gene (5 bases). CDR3 length: 12 amino acids. V gave up 9 bases and J gave up 6 bases, with 12 bases separating them. CDR1 and CDR2 (germline): LNHDA, SQIVND (reference sequence). Here the CDR3 DNA reads TGTGCCAGCCGGACTTGGAGCAATGAGCAGTTCTTC. This encodes CASRTWSNEQFF.

The chain links TRBV28 to TRBJ2-7; 11 nucleotides match TRBD2. This CDR3 spans 15 amino acids. CDR1 and CDR2 (germline): MDHEN, SYDVKM. V lost 6 bases and J lost 0; bases outside the gene matches: 4. For the CDR3, the DNA is TGTGCCAGCAGGGTGGGACTAGCGGACTCCTACGAGCAGTACTTC. Residues: CASRVGLADSYEQYF.

The rearrangement joins TRBV4-1 to TRBJ2-7, with D possibly TRBD2 on 5 matching bases. V was trimmed by 1 base and J by 5 bases, leaving 18 bases between them. CDR1 MGHRA and CDR2 YSYEKL come from the germline V gene. This CDR3 spans 16 amino acids. This CDR3 is CASSQAIMGTGDEQYF. CDR3 DNA sequence: TGCGCCAGCAGCCAAGCTATTATGGGAACCGGGGACGAGCAGTACTTC.

The rearrangement uses TRBV5-6 and TRBJ2-7, with D perhaps matching TRBD1 (5 bases). The CDR3 has 14 residues. V was trimmed by 0 bases and J by 4 bases, leaving 11 bases between them. The germline V gene has CDR1 SGHDT and CDR2 YYEEEE. CDR3 in amino acids: CASSLGQGRYEQYF. CDR3 nucleotides: TGTGCCAGCAGCTTGGGGCAGGGTCGGTACGAGCAGTACTTC.

The CDR3 nucleotides are TGTGCCAGCAGTGACTTAGTCCGGGCCAGGGGCTACGAGCAGTACTTC. This encodes CASSDLVRARGYEQYF. The chain uses TRBV6-1 and TRBJ2-7; maybe TRBD1 (6 bases). The CDR3 sequence is 16 residues long. The germline V and J ends were trimmed by 3 bases and 3 bases, with 18 bases remaining between them. Germline assignment: CDR1 MNHNS and CDR2 SASEGT.

This clone showed up just once. CDR3 amino acids: CASSRGLALSDEGTDTQYF. CDR3 DNA: TGTGCCAGCAGCCGGGGACTAGCTCTATCTGACGAGGGCACAGATACGCAGTATTTT. The V gene is TRBV7-9, the J gene TRBJ2-3; 9 bases are shared with TRBD2. The CDR3 is 19 residues long. Germline V gene data show CDR1 as SEHNR and CDR2 as FQNEAQ (reference sequence). The trim removed 5 bases at V and 1 base at J, leaving 16 bases unmatched.

The V call is TRBV12-2, the J call TRBJ2-3; the tabulated D call, TRBD2, remains unverified against the DNA. TRBV12-2 is labeled a pseudogene. This CDR3 is built from 15 residues. The CDR3: CASRASGASTDTQYF. The CDR3 DNA is TGTGCAAGTCGCGCTAGCGGGGCCAGCACAGATACGCAGTATTTT.

This rearrangement joins TRBV4-3 to TRBJ2-7; TRBD1 matches at 8 bases. Looked up from germline, CDR1 is LGHNA and CDR2 is YSLEER. Unmatched junction bases numbered 20, after V lost 3 bases and J lost 7 bases. The CDR3 runs to 18 residues. CDR3 in amino acids: CASSHQFGGGQALGEQYF. In DNA, the CDR3 is TGCGCCAGCAGCCACCAGTTTGGAGGGGGACAGGCGCTGGGGGAGCAGTACTTC.

As for this clone: Different DNA sequences within this sample yield the same CDR3. V usage is TRBV27 and J usage is TRBJ2-7; D gene unclear. V gave up 3 bases and J gave up 3 bases, with 9 bases separating them. Germline values: CDR1 MNHEY, CDR2 SMNVEV (reference sequence). This CDR3 is built from 13 residues. CDR3 in DNA: TGTGCCAGCAGTTTCGGGTTGGGCTACGAGCAGTACTTC. Its translation is CASSFGLGYEQYF.

The J gene is TRBJ2-5, the V gene TRBV7-8, with TRBD2 matching 7 bases. From germline, CDR1 is SGHVS and CDR2 FQNEAQ. J lost 1 base, V lost 4 bases, and 15 bases had no gene match. This CDR3 has 18 amino acids. The CDR3 nucleotides read TGTGCCAGCAGCTCCACTCGGGGGGAGGGCCATATCCAAGAGACCCAGTACTTC. Its translation: CASSSTRGEGHIQETQYF.